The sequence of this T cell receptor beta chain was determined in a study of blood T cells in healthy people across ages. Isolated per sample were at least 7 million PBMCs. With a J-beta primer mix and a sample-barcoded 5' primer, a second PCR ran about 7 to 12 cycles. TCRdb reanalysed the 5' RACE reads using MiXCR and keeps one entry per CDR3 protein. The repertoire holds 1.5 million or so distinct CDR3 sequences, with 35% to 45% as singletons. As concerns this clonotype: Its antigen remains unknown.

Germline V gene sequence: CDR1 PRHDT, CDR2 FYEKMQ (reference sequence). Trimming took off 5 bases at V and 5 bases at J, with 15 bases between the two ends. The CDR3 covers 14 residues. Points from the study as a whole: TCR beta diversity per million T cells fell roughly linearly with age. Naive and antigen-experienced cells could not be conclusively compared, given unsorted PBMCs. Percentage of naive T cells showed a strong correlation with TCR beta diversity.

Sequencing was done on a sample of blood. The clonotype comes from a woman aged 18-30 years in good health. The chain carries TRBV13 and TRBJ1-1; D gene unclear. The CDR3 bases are TGTGCCAGCAGCGTAGACGTGAGAGGGACTGAAGCTTTCTTT. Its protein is CASSVDVRGTEAFF.